The rows below give T cell receptor beta chains drawn from one sample of a study of monozygotic twins with inflammatory bowel disease. TCRdb re-analyzed the 5' RACE reads; it lists each CDR3 protein once, without DNA. The ten top clones account for just over 2.5%, within a sample of more than 300,000 distinct CDR3 sequences. Sequencing was done on a sample of blood. The receptor set was obtained from a human donor with ulcerative colitis or Crohn's disease, or a healthy co-twin of an affected twin (not recorded which). Both conserved end residues are part of each CDR3.

>TRBJ2-1|TRBV3-1
CASSPAQAGAQFF
>TRBJ2-7|TRBV27
CASSPLTNYEQYF
>TRBJ1-2|TRBV7-2
CASSFKGVGYGYTF
>TRBJ2-3|TRBV12-3/TRBV12-4
CAGSPMLGTTDTQYF
>TRBJ1-3|TRBV20-1
CSASDNSDTIYF
>TRBJ2-3|TRBV5-1
CASSFPALTDTQYF
>TRBJ2-7|TRBV3-1
CASSQITGSGGEQYF
>TRBJ1-4|TRBV24-1
CATSDQRQGAGQLFF
>TRBJ1-2|TRBV12-3/TRBV12-4
CASSLAQGNLLNYGYTF
>TRBJ2-3|TRBV12-3/TRBV12-4
CASTGSWADTQYF
>TRBJ2-3|TRBV11-2
CASSLVASGGEYF
>TRBJ2-2|TRBV12-3/TRBV12-4
CARGTYTGELFF
>TRBJ2-5|TRBV7-9
CASSFSLGDQETQYF
>TRBJ1-2|TRBV10-3
CAISGPGTGYGYTF
>TRBJ2-7|TRBV6-1
CATMADRLVYEQYF
>TRBJ2-2|TRBV5-1
CASSLDLAGGTGELFF
>TRBJ1-2|TRBV25-1
CASSESGKLTKGYTF
>TRBJ2-3|TRBV7-2
CASSSPLRADTQYF
>TRBJ1-1|TRBV27
CASSRDRGYSEAFF
>TRBJ1-2|TRBV6-5
CASSLGGLGGYTF
>TRBJ2-3|TRBV6-2/TRBV6-3
CASNGGGSTDTQYF
>TRBJ1-2|TRBV19
CASSTRDRGRSYLDGYTF
>TRBJ1-4|TRBV5-1
CASSLGTAYNEKLFF
>TRBJ1-1|TRBV19
CASKFYDSRGLNTEAFF
>TRBJ2-7|TRBV7-2
CASSLASRASNYEQYF
>TRBJ2-1|TRBV11-3
CASSLVRARGNNEHFF
>TRBJ1-6|TRBV12-3/TRBV12-4
CASSSRTGIHSPLHF
>TRBJ2-7|TRBV10-3
CAISVGTGSPYEQYF
>TRBJ2-1|TRBV28
CASSINPREQFF
>TRBJ1-3|TRBV12-3/TRBV12-4
CASSHPGTVSGNTIYF
>TRBJ2-2|TRBV11-2
CASSSGPYTGELFF
>TRBJ1-1|TRBV5-6
CASSPPPRGGTEAFF
>TRBJ2-1|TRBV30
CAWNLAGVSGEQFF
>TRBJ2-7|TRBV29-1
CSVAASYEQYF
>TRBJ2-1|TRBV6-5
CASSYSIQPREQFF
>TRBJ2-2|TRBV19
CASRVTDGELFF
>TRBJ1-3|TRBV5-1
CASSKGLTDTIYF
>TRBJ2-5|TRBV14
CASSQDRGLFETQYF
>TRBJ2-7|TRBV9
CASSVDGLYSYEQYF
>TRBJ2-2|TRBV5-1
CASSLVAGGATGELFF
>TRBJ1-5|TRBV30
CAWSARDRGRRSNQPQHF
>TRBJ2-7|TRBV7-3
CASSLMGTPRNEQYF
>TRBJ2-5|TRBV6-6
CASSSGVGETQYF
>TRBJ2-6|TRBV7-9
CASSLNAGAGANVLTF
>TRBJ2-7|TRBV12-3/TRBV12-4
CASMGGSSYEQYF
>TRBJ2-3|TRBV30
CAWTLAGGGDTQYF
>TRBJ2-2|TRBV7-3
CASSLTPSRAGAGELFF
>TRBJ1-2|TRBV4-2
CASSQDLEKNYGYTF
>TRBJ2-3|TRBV4-1
CASSHHKGDRGAVVSDTQYF
>TRBJ1-4|TRBV7-9
CASSPIASNEKLFF
>TRBJ2-7|TRBV6-5
CASSYSVTGHFYEQYF
>TRBJ2-2|TRBV6-1
CASSRPGQGLRDTGELFF
>TRBJ1-1|TRBV27
CASSLRLGGGRTEAFF
>TRBJ2-2|TRBV5-1
CASSPRDTVTGELFF
>TRBJ2-7|TRBV4-3
CASSQGGGDRAREQYF
>TRBJ2-6|TRBV12-3/TRBV12-4
CASKFGSGANVLTF
>TRBJ2-3|TRBV7-9
CASSRPRGDTQYF